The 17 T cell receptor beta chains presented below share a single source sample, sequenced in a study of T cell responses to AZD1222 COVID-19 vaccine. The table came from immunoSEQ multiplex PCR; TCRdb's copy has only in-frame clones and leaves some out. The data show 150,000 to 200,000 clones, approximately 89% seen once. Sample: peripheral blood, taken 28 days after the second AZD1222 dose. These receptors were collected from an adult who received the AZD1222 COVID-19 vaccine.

The CDR3 is CASSQDQGGRAVYF. The CDR3 bases are TGCGCCAGCAGCCAAGATCAAGGGGGCAGGGCTGTATATTTT. The chain recombines TRBV4-3 with TRBJ1-3; TRBD1 matches 7 bases. In germline, CDR1 is LGHNA, CDR2 YSLEER. V lost 0 bases, J lost 14 bases, and 10 bases stayed unmatched. The CDR3 consists of 14 residues.

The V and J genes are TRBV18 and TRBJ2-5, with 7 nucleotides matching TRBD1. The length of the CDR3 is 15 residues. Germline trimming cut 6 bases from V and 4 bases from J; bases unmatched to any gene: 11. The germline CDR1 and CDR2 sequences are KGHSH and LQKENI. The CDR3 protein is CASSRLPGQRETQYF. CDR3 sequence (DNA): TGTGCCAGCTCCCGACTACCGGGACAGCGAGAGACCCAGTACTTC. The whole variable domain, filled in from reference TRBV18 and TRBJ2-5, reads NAGVMQNPRHLVRRRGQEARLRCSPMKGHSHVYWYRQLPEEGLKFMVYLQKENIIDESGMPKERFSAEFPKEGPSILRIQQVVRGDSAAYFCASSRLPGQRETQYFGPGTRLLVL.

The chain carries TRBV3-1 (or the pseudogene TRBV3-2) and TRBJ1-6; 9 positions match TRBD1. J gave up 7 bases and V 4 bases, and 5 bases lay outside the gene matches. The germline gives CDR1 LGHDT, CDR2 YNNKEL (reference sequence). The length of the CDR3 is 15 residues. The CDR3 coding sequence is TGTGCCAGCAGCCGAGGACAGGGGCGGAATTCACCCCTCCACTTT. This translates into CASSRGQGRNSPLHF.

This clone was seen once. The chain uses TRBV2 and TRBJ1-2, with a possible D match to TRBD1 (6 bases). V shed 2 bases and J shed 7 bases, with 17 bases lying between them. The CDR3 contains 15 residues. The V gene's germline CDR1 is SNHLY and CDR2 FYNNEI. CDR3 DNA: TGTGCCAGCAGTGAACGGGGGGCCTTGTCGTTTGGCTACACCTTC. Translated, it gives CASSERGALSFGYTF.

In DNA, the CDR3 is TGTGCCAGCAGCAATAGGGGGAGGGCGCCCTCCAGCAATCAGCCCCAGCATTTT. Translating it yields CASSNRGRAPSSNQPQHF. The V call is TRBV21-1, the J call TRBJ1-5. TRBV21-1 is a documented pseudogene. This CDR3 has 18 residues.

CDR3 residues: CASSTYQGEQYF. Here the CDR3 DNA reads TGTGCCAGCAGCACATACCAGGGGGAGCAGTACTTC. The V and J genes are TRBV11-2 and TRBJ2-7, with D possibly being TRBD1 (6 bases). V gave up 5 bases and J gave up 7 bases, with 12 bases separating them. The CDR3 spans 12 residues. Per the germline V gene, CDR1 is SGHAT and CDR2 is FQNNGV.

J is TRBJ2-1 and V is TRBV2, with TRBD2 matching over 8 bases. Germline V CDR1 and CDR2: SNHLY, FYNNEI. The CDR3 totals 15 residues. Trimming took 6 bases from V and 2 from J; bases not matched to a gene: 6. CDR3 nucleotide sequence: TGTGCCAGCAGGCCGGGACTAGAGCCCTACAATGAGCAGTTCTTC. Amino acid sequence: CASRPGLEPYNEQFF.

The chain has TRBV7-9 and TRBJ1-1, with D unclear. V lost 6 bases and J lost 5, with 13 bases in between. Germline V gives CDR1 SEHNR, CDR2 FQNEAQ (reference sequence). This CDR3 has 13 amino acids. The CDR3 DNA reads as TGTGCCAGCAGTTTTGTAGGACTGACTGAAGCTTTCTTT. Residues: CASSFVGLTEAFF.

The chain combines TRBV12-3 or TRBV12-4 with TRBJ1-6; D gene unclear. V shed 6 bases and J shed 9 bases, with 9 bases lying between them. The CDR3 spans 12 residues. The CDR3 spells CASSPDTSPLHF. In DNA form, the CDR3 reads TGTGCCAGCAGCCCTGACACTTCACCCCTCCACTTT.

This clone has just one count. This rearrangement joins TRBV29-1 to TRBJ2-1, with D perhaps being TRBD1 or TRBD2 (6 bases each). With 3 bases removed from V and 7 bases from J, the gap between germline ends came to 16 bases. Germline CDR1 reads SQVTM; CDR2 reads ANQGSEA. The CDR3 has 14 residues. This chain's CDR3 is CSVDGVWGANEQFF. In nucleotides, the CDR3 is TGCAGCGTTGATGGGGTTTGGGGGGCTAATGAGCAGTTCTTC.

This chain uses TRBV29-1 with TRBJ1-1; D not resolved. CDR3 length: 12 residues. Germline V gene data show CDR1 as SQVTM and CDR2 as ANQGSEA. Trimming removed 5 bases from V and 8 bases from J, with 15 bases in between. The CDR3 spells CSVNPRAAEAFF. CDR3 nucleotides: TGCAGCGTTAACCCCCGTGCTGCAGAAGCTTTCTTT. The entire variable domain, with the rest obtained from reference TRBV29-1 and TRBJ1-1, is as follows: SAVISQKPSRDICQRGTSLTIQCQVDSQVTMMFWYRQQPGQSLTLIATANQGSEATYESGFVIDKFPISRPNLTFSTLTVSNMSPEDSSIYLCSVNPRAAEAFFGQGTRLTVV.

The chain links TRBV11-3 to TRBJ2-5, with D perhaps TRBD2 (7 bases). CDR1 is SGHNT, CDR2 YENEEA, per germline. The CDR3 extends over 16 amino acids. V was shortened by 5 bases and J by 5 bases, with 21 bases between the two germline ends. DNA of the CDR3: TGTGCCAGCAGCCCCGGACGGGGGGCCAGCGTGGAGACCCAGTACTTC. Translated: CASSPGRGASVETQYF.

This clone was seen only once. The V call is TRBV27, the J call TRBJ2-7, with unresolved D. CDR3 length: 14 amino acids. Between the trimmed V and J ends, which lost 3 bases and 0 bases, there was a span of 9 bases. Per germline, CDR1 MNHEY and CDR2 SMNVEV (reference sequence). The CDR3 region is CASSLSGSSYEQYF. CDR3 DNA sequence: TGTGCCAGCAGTTTGTCCGGGTCCTCCTACGAGCAGTACTTC.

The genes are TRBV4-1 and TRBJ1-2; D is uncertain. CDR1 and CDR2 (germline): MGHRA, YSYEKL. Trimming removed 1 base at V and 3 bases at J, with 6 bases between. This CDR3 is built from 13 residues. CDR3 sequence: CASSQGTDYGYTF. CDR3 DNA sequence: TGCGCCAGCAGCCAAGGGACGGACTATGGCTACACCTTC.

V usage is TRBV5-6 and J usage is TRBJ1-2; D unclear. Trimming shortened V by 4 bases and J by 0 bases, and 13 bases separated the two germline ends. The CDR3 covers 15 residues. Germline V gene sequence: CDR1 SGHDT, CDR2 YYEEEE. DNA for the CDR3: TGTGCCAGCAGCCCGGAGGGCCTAGCTAACTATGGCTACACCTTC. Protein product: CASSPEGLANYGYTF.

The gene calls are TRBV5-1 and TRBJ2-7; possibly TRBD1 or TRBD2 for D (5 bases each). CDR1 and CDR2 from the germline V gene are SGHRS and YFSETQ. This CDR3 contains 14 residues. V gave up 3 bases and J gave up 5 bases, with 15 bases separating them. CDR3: CASSWKLWGNEQYF. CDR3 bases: TGCGCCAGCAGCTGGAAATTATGGGGGAACGAGCAGTACTTC.

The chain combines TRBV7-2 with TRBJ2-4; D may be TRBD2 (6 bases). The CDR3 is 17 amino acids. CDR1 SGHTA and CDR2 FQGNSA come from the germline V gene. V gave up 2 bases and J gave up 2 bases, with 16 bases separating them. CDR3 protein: CASSLSGGIGPKNIQYF. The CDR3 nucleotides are TGTGCCAGCAGCTTATCCGGCGGGATAGGTCCCAAAAACATTCAGTACTTC.